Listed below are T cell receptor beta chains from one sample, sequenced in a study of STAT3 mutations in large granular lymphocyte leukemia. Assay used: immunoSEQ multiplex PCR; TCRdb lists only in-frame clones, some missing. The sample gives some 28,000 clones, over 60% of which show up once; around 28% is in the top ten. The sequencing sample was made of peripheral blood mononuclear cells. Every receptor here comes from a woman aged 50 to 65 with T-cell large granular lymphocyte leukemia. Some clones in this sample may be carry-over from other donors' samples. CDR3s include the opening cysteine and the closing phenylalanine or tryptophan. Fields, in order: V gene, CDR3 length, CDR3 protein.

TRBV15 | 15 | CATSRDTQINQPQHF
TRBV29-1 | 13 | CSVGTSRNTEAFF
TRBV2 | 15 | CASSEVNYSSYEQYF
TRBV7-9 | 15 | CASSLRQGPVYGYTF
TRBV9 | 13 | CASSTGLPETQYF
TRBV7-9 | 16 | CASSPRWAGSTDTQYF
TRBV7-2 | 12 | CASSLDRETQYF
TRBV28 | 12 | CASSRDSYEQYF
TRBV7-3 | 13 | CASSLTPGYEQYF
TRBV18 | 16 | CASSAGLAGLSNEQFF
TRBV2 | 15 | CASSDEGLGNQPQHF
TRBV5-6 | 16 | CASSLRASLSTDTQYF
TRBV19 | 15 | CASSSWDRANYGYTF
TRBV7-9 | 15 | CASSLQWGLGETQYF
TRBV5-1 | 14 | CASSGTGQGYEQYF
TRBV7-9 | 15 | CASSFEGRGVDEQYF
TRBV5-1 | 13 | CASSLARDHGYTF
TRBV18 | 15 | CASSPLMSEQETQYF
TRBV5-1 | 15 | CASSLAGVLTYEQYF
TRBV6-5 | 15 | CASSRSGQGNYGYTF
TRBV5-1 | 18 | CASSLAGTGSSRQETQYF
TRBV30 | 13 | CALDSEGGNEQFF
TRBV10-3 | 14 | CAISDMGSVTEAFF
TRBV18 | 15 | CASSPRTLPTDEQFF
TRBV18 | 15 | CASSPPTGGSYGYTF
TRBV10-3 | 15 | CAISEWGTSNQPQHF
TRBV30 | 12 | CAWSESQNIQYF
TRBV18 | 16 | CASSRLLAGSTDTQYF
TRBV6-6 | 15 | CASSTINRNTGELFF
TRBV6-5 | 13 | CASARQVRYEQYF
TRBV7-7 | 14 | CASSLAGRGETQYF
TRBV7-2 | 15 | CASSLGSQINTEAFF